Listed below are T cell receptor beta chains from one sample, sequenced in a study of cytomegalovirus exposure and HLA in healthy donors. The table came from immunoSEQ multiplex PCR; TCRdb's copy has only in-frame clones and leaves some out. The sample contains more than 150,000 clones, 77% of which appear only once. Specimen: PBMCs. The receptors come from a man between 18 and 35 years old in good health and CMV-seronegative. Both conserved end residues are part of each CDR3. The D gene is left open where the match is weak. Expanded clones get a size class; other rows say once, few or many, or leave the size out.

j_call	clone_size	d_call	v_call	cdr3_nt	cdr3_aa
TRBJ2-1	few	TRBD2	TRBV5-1	TGCGCCAGCAGCCGGGACTACTCCTACAATGAGCAGTTCTTC	CASSRDYSYNEQFF
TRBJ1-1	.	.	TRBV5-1	TGCGCCAGCAGCTTGACAACCACAAACACTGAAGCTTTCTTT	CASSLTTTNTEAFF
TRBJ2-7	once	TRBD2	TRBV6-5	TGTGCCAGCAGTTACTCCGGGGGGTCCTACGAGCAGTACTTC	CASSYSGGSYEQYF
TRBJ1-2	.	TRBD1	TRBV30	TGTGCCTGGAGTGGGGGACAGGGGAGCTATGGCTACACCTTC	CAWSGGQGSYGYTF
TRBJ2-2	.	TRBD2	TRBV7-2	TGTGCCAGCAGCTTTATAGCGGGGGGGATCACCGGGGAGCTGTTTTTT	CASSFIAGGITGELFF
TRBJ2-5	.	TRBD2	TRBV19	TGTGCCAGTAGTATAGATAGGGGTAGCGGGAGTCGGCGGGGAGAGACCCAGTACTTC	CASSIDRGSGSRRGETQYF
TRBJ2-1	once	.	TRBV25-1	TGTGCCAGCGCCGGGACTTCTACGGGGCAGTTCTTC	CASAGTSTGQFF
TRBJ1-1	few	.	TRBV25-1	TGTGCCAGCAGTGAATTGACCGAGGACACTGAAGCTTTCTTT	CASSELTEDTEAFF
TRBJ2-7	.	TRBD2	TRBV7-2	TGTGCCAGCAGTCGTTCCGGGGGGATCTACGAGCAGTACTTC	CASSRSGGIYEQYF
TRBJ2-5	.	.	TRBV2	TGTGCCAGCAGTGTGGGGGCGGGAGTAGGGGAGACCCAGTACTTC	CASSVGAGVGETQYF
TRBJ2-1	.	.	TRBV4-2	TGTGCCAGCAGCCAAGTAATGAGGGAGCCCTACAATGAGCAGTTCTTC	CASSQVMREPYNEQFF
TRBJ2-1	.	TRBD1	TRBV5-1	TGCGCCAGCAGCTTGGAGGGACAGGGGGTCCGGAATGAGCAGTTCTTC	CASSLEGQGVRNEQFF
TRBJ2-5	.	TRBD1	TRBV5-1	TGCGCCAGCAGCCCCCAGGGGGCGCGTGAGACCCAGTACTTC	CASSPQGARETQYF
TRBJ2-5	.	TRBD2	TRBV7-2	TGTGCCAGCAGCTGGGGACTAGCCAAACAAGAGACCCAGTACTTC	CASSWGLAKQETQYF
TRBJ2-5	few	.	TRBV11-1	TGTGCCAGCAGCTTAGGCGGAGGGAGTGACGAGACCCAGTACTTC	CASSLGGGSDETQYF
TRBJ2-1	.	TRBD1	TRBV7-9	TGTGCCAGCAGCCGCCTTCGAGACAGGGGAAACAACAATGAGCAGTTCTTC	CASSRLRDRGNNNEQFF
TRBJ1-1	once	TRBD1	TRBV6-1	TGTGCCAGCAGTGCTTACAGGGGGGGGACTGAAGCTTTCTTT	CASSAYRGGTEAFF
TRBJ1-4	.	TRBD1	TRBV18	TGTGCCAGCTCACCGACAGGGCCTAATGAAAAACTGTTTTTT	CASSPTGPNEKLFF
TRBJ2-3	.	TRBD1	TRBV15	TGTGCCACCCAACCTGGGGACAGGGAAATCGATACGCAGTATTTT	CATQPGDREIDTQYF
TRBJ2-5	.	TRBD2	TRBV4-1	TGCGCCAGCAGCCACGGACGGGGGGGGCGTTTCGGGGAGACCCAGTACTTC	CASSHGRGGRFGETQYF
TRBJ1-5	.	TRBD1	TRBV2	TGTGCCAGCAGTGGACAGGGAGGTAATCAGCCCCAGCATTTT	CASSGQGGNQPQHF
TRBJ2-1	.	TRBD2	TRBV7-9	TGTGCCAGCAGCTTGGGACTAGCGGGAGACGCGTCCTACAATGAGCAGTTCTTC	CASSLGLAGDASYNEQFF
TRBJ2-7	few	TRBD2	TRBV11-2	TGTGCCAGCAGCCCCGAACTAGCGGGGGGGAGGGAGCAGTACTTC	CASSPELAGGREQYF